The 17 T cell receptor beta chains below come from one sample, sequenced in a study of blood T cell repertoires in COVID-19. The protocol was immunoSEQ multiplex PCR, while the TCRdb copy is restricted to in-frame clones and leaves out a portion. Counted here are about 120,000 clones, approximately 90% occurring once; the ten biggest clones make up about 4.5%. Specimen: peripheral blood. Receptors originate from a man between 40 and 49 years old with acute or convalescent COVID-19.

The rearrangement joins TRBV4-1 to TRBJ1-1; D unclear. This CDR3 is 15 amino acids long. Germline values: CDR1 MGHRA, CDR2 YSYEKL. Trimming left V 1 base short and J 5 bases short, with 14 bases between. In DNA, the CDR3 is TGCGCCAGCAGCCAAGGGTATGGAGGGATTACTGAAGCTTTCTTT. This sequence encodes CASSQGYGGITEAFF.

The genes are TRBV19 and TRBJ1-3; 7 bases line up with TRBD1. CDR3 length: 14 residues. Unmatched junction bases numbered 2, after V lost 2 bases and J lost 4 bases. CDR1 is LNHDA and CDR2 is SQIVND in the germline V gene (reference sequence). The CDR3, as DNA: TGTGCCAGTAGTATAAGGGGGCGAGGAAACACCATATATTTT. Translated: CASSIRGRGNTIYF.

This chain joins TRBV7-2 and TRBJ2-6, with D uncertain. Germline V gene sequence: CDR1 SGHTA, CDR2 FQGNSA. The CDR3 contains 15 residues. Deletions cut 2 bases from V and 0 bases from J, with 5 bases between. CDR3 region: CASSLSSSGANVLTF. The CDR3 DNA reads as TGTGCCAGCAGCTTAAGTAGCTCTGGGGCCAACGTCCTGACTTTC.

The rearrangement joins TRBV19 to TRBJ2-2; no reliable D call. V lost 1 base to trimming and J lost 0 bases, with 3 bases between them. The length of the CDR3 is 14 residues. Germline V gives CDR1 LNHDA, CDR2 SQIVND (reference sequence). CDR3 nucleotide sequence: TGTGCCAGTAGTATAGCTCCGAACACCGGGGAGCTGTTTTTT. Its protein product is CASSIAPNTGELFF.

The V call is TRBV30, the J call TRBJ1-5; D possibly corresponds to TRBD1 (6 bases). V dropped 2 bases and J dropped 4 bases, with 15 bases sitting between them. This CDR3 spans 15 amino acids. CDR1 is GTSNPN, CDR2 SVGIG, per germline (reference sequence). The DNA for the CDR3 is TGTGCCTGGAGTCGACATAGGGGGGGAAATCAGCCCCAGCATTTT. The encoded protein is CAWSRHRGGNQPQHF.

As DNA, the CDR3 is TGCGCCAGCAGCCAAGAAAGGATGTCTGGACAGGGGGAAGAGCCCCAGCATTTT. Translation gives CASSQERMSGQGEEPQHF. The chain uses TRBV4-1 and TRBJ1-5; 10 nucleotides align to TRBD1. Germline V gene data show CDR1 as MGHRA and CDR2 as YSYEKL. The V gene end was trimmed by 0 bases and the J gene end by 8 bases; junction bases not matched to a gene: 13. The CDR3 spans 18 residues.

The chain couples TRBV5-5 to TRBJ1-1; no clear D. The CDR3 is 15 amino acids. Trimming took 4 bases from V and 0 from J, leaving 13 bases between them. The germline gives CDR1 SGHKS, CDR2 YYEKEE (reference sequence). The CDR3 is CASSTIAGLNTEAFF. CDR3 bases: TGTGCCAGCAGCACGATAGCGGGTTTGAACACTGAAGCTTTCTTT.

V usage is TRBV21-1 and J usage is TRBJ2-2; the table's D gene call, TRBD2, was not cross checked with the DNA. TRBV21-1 is noted as a pseudogene. CDR3 length equals 19 residues. The CDR3 coding sequence is TGTGCCAGCACCAGACCGGGACTAGCGGGATTTCCGAACACCGGGGAGCTGTTTTTT. Its translation: CASTRPGLAGFPNTGELFF.

This chain uses TRBV6-6 with TRBJ1-3; possible D gene TRBD1, 5 bases. The CDR3 is 14 residues long. The V end was cut by 3 bases, the J end by 6 bases, with 12 bases between. The germline gives CDR1 MNHNY, CDR2 SVGAGI (reference sequence). CDR3 region: CASSYGQGENTIYF. The DNA of the CDR3 is TGTGCCAGCAGTTATGGGCAGGGTGAAAACACCATATATTTT.

The chain uses TRBV4-2 and TRBJ2-1, with 12 bases identical to TRBD2. The V gene end was trimmed by 2 bases and the J gene end by 6 bases; junction bases not matched to a gene: 5. The CDR3 has 16 amino acids. Germline CDR1 and CDR2: LGHNA and YNFKEQ. CDR3 protein: CASSQTLAGGLNEQFF. The CDR3 coding sequence is TGTGCCAGCAGCCAAACTCTAGCGGGGGGGCTCAATGAGCAGTTCTTC.

This clone has more than one count but fewer than ten. The chain has TRBV5-4 and TRBJ2-7; possibly TRBD2 for D (5 bases). Per germline, CDR1 SGHNT and CDR2 YYREEE (reference sequence). V shed 1 base and J shed 4 bases, with 15 bases lying between them. The CDR3 is made up of 15 amino acids. CDR3 bases: TGTGCCAGCAGCTTGTTGCTGGAAGGAGGTTACGAGCAGTACTTC. This gives the protein CASSLLLEGGYEQYF.

The V gene is TRBV6-1, the J gene TRBJ1-6, with unresolved D. Germline CDR1 MNHNS, CDR2 SASEGT. Deletions cut 1 base from V and 10 bases from J, with 17 bases between. The CDR3 runs to 16 residues. Here the CDR3 reads CASSEEFGGFGSPLHF. The CDR3 DNA is TGTGCCAGCAGTGAAGAGTTTGGAGGTTTTGGATCACCCCTCCACTTT.

This clone occurred a few times. The V call is TRBV7-2, the J call TRBJ1-2; 8 positions match TRBD1. CDR3 length equals 14 residues. Trimming cost V 9 bases and J 4 bases; bases outside gene matches: 10. The germline V gene has CDR1 SGHTA and CDR2 FQGNSA. This CDR3 reads CASERSGTGYGYTF. The CDR3 DNA follows: TGTGCCAGTGAAAGGAGCGGGACAGGCTATGGCTACACCTTC.

This rearrangement joins TRBV7-6 to TRBJ1-1; 9 positions agree with TRBD1. This CDR3 region has 15 residues. Germline loops: CDR1 SGHVS, CDR2 FNYEAQ. V shed 7 bases, J shed 5 bases, and the junction held 11 bases outside the gene matches. The CDR3 region has the DNA TGTGCCAGCACCGAAGAAGCGACAGGGGGGACTGAAGCTTTCTTT. It translates to CASTEEATGGTEAFF.

The chain combines TRBV12-3 or TRBV12-4 with TRBJ1-1; 7 bases match TRBD1. J lost 7 bases, V lost 8 bases, and 10 bases had no gene match. The CDR3 totals 13 residues. The CDR3 region has the DNA TGTGCCAGCTGTCTTTTTGGACAGGATGAAGCTTTCTTT. Translation gives CASCLFGQDEAFF.

The rearrangement joins TRBV6-1 to TRBJ1-1; D ambiguous. The germline gives CDR1 MNHNS, CDR2 SASEGT. The CDR3 sequence is 13 residues long. The ends were cut back, 2 bases at V and 6 bases at J, with 10 bases in the middle. CDR3: CASSESRDSEAFF. The CDR3 DNA sequence: TGTGCCAGCAGTGAATCCCGGGATTCTGAAGCTTTCTTT.

V is TRBV5-4 and J is TRBJ2-7; 11 nucleotides match TRBD2. With 3 bases clipped from V and 4 bases from J, the junction kept 3 bases outside the gene matches. CDR1 and CDR2 from the germline V gene are SGHNT and YYREEE (reference sequence). The length of the CDR3 is 14 residues. The CDR3 DNA reads TGTGCCAGCAGCTATACTAGCGGGAGTTACGAGCAGTACTTC. Amino acid sequence: CASSYTSGSYEQYF.